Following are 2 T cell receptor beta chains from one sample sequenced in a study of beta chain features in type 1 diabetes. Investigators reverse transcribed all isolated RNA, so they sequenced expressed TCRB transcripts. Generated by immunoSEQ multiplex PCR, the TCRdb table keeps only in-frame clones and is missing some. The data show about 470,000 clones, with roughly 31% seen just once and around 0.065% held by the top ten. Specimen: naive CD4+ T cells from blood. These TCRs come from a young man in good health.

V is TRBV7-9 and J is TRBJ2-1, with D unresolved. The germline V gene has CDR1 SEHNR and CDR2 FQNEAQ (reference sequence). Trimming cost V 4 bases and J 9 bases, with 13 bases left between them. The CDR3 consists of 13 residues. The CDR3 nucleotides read TGTGCCAGCAGCTCCGATCTATCGAGTGAGCAGTTCTTC. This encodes CASSSDLSSEQFF.

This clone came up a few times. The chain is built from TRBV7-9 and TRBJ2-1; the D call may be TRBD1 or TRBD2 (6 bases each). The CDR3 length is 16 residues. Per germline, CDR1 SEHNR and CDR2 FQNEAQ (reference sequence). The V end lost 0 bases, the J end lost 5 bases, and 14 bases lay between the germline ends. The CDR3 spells CASSLAQWGANNEQFF. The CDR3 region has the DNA TGTGCCAGCAGCTTAGCCCAGTGGGGGGCCAACAATGAGCAGTTCTTC.